The 13 T cell receptor beta chains below were found in one sample sequenced in a study of blood T cell repertoires in COVID-19. Libraries were prepared by immunoSEQ multiplex PCR; TCRdb keeps only in-frame clonotypes and omits some of them. Of approximately 300,000 clones listed, 92% were seen once; the top ten hold around a sixth. The sample comprised PBMCs or T cells enriched from blood (not recorded which). These receptors all stem from a woman in her twenties or thirties who had recovered from COVID-19.

The J gene is TRBJ2-1, the V gene TRBV7-8; 10 bases align to TRBD2. The CDR3 runs to 18 residues. Germline CDR1 is SGHVS and CDR2 is FQNEAQ. The V segment lost 1 base and the J segment 6 bases; nucleotides outside the gene matches: 12. The CDR3 nucleotides are TGTGCCAGCAGCTTAGTTAGAAGCGGGAGGGTTTCCGGCAATGAGCAGTTCTTC. This codes for CASSLVRSGRVSGNEQFF.

The V gene is TRBV5-8, the J gene TRBJ2-2; possible D gene TRBD2, 5 bases. Germline CDR1 is SGHTS and CDR2 is YDEGEE. Trimming took 7 bases from V and 4 from J, leaving 23 bases between them. CDR3 length: 17 residues. CDR3 in amino acids: CASGLALGERATGELFF. For the CDR3, the DNA is TGTGCCAGCGGTCTGGCCCTAGGAGAGAGGGCCACCGGGGAGCTGTTTTTT. The entire variable domain, with the rest obtained from reference TRBV5-8 and TRBJ2-2, is as follows: EAGVTQSPTHLIKTRGQQATLRCSPISGHTSVYWYQQALGLGLQFLLWYDEGEERNRGNFPPRFSGRQFPNYSSELNVNALELEDSALYLCASGLALGERATGELFFGEGSRLTVL.

This rearrangement joins TRBV5-1 to TRBJ2-5; weak D call: TRBD2 (6 bases). The CDR3 covers 14 residues. The germline V gene has CDR1 SGHRS and CDR2 YFSETQ. Trimming pared 0 bases from V and 9 bases from J, leaving 15 bases between. The CDR3: CASSLDPVSGAQYF. Here the CDR3 DNA reads TGCGCCAGCAGCTTGGACCCGGTGTCGGGGGCCCAGTACTTC.

To note about this clone: The junction differs from germline at one of its ends, possibly a read error. The CDR3 is CASSPRQGGNQPQHF. As DNA, the CDR3 is TGTGCTAGCAGCCCCCGACAGGGGGGCAATCAGCCCCAGCATTTT. This chain links TRBV7-7 with TRBJ1-5; 9 bases map to TRBD1. Germline V gives CDR1 SSHAT, CDR2 FNYEAQ (reference sequence). The CDR3 is made up of 15 amino acids.

This chain links TRBV5-6 with TRBJ2-1; D remains ambiguous. CDR3 length: 12 residues. V lost 4 bases to trimming and J lost 4 bases, with 6 bases between them. The germline gives CDR1 SGHDT, CDR2 YYEEEE. The CDR3 loop is CASSRGYNEQFF. Here the CDR3 DNA reads TGTGCCAGCAGCCGCGGTTACAATGAGCAGTTCTTC. Supplemented by reference TRBV5-6 and TRBJ2-1, the full variable domain reads DAGVTQSPTHLIKTRGQQVTLRCSPKSGHDTVSWYQQALGQGPQFIFQYYEEEERQRGNFPDRFSGHQFPNYSSELNVNALLLGDSALYLCASSRGYNEQFFGPGTRLTVL.

For this clone: This same CDR3 is encoded by further DNA sequences in the sample. The chain employs TRBV24-1 and TRBJ2-7; no clear D. Germline assignment: CDR1 KGHDR and CDR2 SFDVKD. The CDR3 loop spans 13 amino acids. Trimming pared 4 bases from V and 0 bases from J, leaving 6 bases between. The chain's CDR3 is CATSDRYSYEQYF. The CDR3 DNA reads TGTGCCACCAGTGACCGCTACTCCTACGAGCAGTACTTC.

V usage is TRBV10-2 and J usage is TRBJ1-3, with D possibly TRBD1 on 5 matching bases. V dropped 4 bases and J dropped 2 bases, with 18 bases sitting between them. CDR1 WSHSY and CDR2 SAAADI come from the germline V gene. The CDR3 sequence is 17 residues long. CDR3 residues: CASSVEWGEATGNTIYF. In nucleotides, the CDR3 is TGCGCCAGCAGTGTCGAGTGGGGCGAGGCGACTGGAAACACCATATATTTT.

This chain links TRBV28 with TRBJ1-4, with D possibly being TRBD1 (5 bases). The germline V gene has CDR1 MDHEN and CDR2 SYDVKM. Between the trimmed V and J ends, which lost 4 bases and 7 bases, there was a span of 13 bases. There are 14 residues in the CDR3. The CDR3 loop reads CASSSGTEGEKLFF. The CDR3 DNA is TGTGCCAGCAGTTCCGGGACGGAGGGTGAAAAACTGTTTTTT.

The rearrangement links TRBV5-1 to TRBJ1-1, with D perhaps matching TRBD1 (5 bases). Per germline, CDR1 SGHRS and CDR2 YFSETQ. Trimming took off 2 bases at V and 4 bases at J, with 15 bases between the two ends. The CDR3 is made up of 15 amino acids. The CDR3 spells CASSFSLTGGTEAFF. The CDR3 DNA reads TGCGCCAGCAGCTTTTCGCTTACAGGTGGCACTGAAGCTTTCTTT.

This chain connects TRBV4-1 to TRBJ2-1, with 7 positions matching TRBD1. Per germline, CDR1 MGHRA and CDR2 YSYEKL. V lost 0 bases and J lost 6; bases outside the gene matches: 5. This CDR3 spans 15 amino acids. CDR3 in amino acids: CASSQDGQEVNEQFF. DNA for the CDR3: TGCGCCAGCAGCCAAGATGGACAGGAGGTCAATGAGCAGTTCTTC.

The V gene is TRBV19, the J gene TRBJ1-4, with D hard to call. Trimming left V 4 bases short and J 5 bases short, with 8 bases between. The CDR3 is 13 amino acids. Per germline, CDR1 LNHDA and CDR2 SQIVND (reference sequence). CDR3 nucleotides: TGTGCCAGTAGTAGTGGACTCAATGAAAAACTGTTTTTT. Translated, it gives CASSSGLNEKLFF.

V is TRBV23-1 and J is TRBJ1-3; possibly TRBD1 for D (5 bases). TRBV23-1 is an open reading frame, and its role is uncertain. V lost 7 bases, J lost 0 bases, and 19 bases lay in between. The CDR3 sequence is 17 residues long. The CDR3 spells CASTRLGQGSSGNTIYF. The DNA for the CDR3 is TGCGCCAGCACGCGCCTCGGACAAGGCAGCTCTGGAAACACCATATATTTT.

The rearrangement uses TRBV3-1 (or the pseudogene TRBV3-2) and TRBJ2-2, with 8 bases identical to TRBD1. The CDR3 runs to 15 residues. With V trimmed by 0 bases and J by 4 bases, 1 base remained unmatched. Looked up from germline, CDR1 is LGHDT and CDR2 is YNNKEL (reference sequence). The CDR3 spells CASSQDGQGTGELFF. The CDR3 DNA is TGTGCCAGCAGCCAAGATGGACAGGGCACCGGGGAGCTGTTTTTT.